This passage covers 26 T cell receptor beta chains from one sample sequenced in a study of cytomegalovirus exposure and HLA in healthy donors. The PCR contained 60 Vbeta and 13 Jbeta primers. Measured with immunoSEQ multiplex PCR; TCRdb has only the in-frame clones, and not every one. The table has about 140,000 clones, roughly 70% seen once; the top ten hold 1.5% to 2%. Material: PBMCs. Source of these receptors: a middle-aged woman in good health and CMV-seronegative.

The genes are TRBV25-1 and TRBJ1-2, with a tentative D call TRBD1 (5 bases). There are 13 residues in the CDR3. V dropped 4 bases and J dropped 7 bases, with 13 bases sitting between them. Germline values: CDR1 MGHDK, CDR2 SYGVNS. The CDR3 protein is CASSAREGSGYTF. The CDR3 region has the DNA TGTGCCAGCAGTGCCAGGGAAGGAAGTGGCTACACCTTC.

The rearrangement joins TRBV9 to TRBJ1-1, with TRBD1 identical over 9 bases. This CDR3 is 15 amino acids long. V lost 4 bases, J lost 8 bases, and 12 bases stayed unmatched. CDR1 and CDR2 (germline): SGDLS, YYNGEE. The CDR3 DNA reads as TGTGCCAGCAGCCCTGTAACAGGGGGCGCATCGGAAGCTTTCTTT. As protein: CASSPVTGGASEAFF.

The V call is TRBV6-6, the J call TRBJ2-7; the D is unclear. Germline assignment: CDR1 MNHNY and CDR2 SVGAGI (reference sequence). V was clipped by 8 bases and J by 0 bases, with 11 bases between them. The CDR3 extends over 13 amino acids. The CDR3 coding sequence is TGTGCCAGCCGACTTAAGAGCTCCTACGAGCAGTACTTC. Translated: CASRLKSSYEQYF.

In this sample, this clone turned up a few times. The chain is built from TRBV4-1 and TRBJ2-7, with TRBD1 matching 8 bases. This CDR3 contains 14 residues. Germline V gene lookup returns CDR1 MGHRA and CDR2 YSYEKL. Unmatched junction bases numbered 8, after V lost 4 bases and J lost 6 bases. The CDR3 loop is CASSPRTGGSEQYF. CDR3 DNA sequence: TGCGCCAGCAGCCCCCGTACAGGGGGGTCCGAGCAGTACTTC.

V is TRBV7-9 and J is TRBJ1-4; a weak D match, TRBD1 (5 bases). From germline, CDR1 is SEHNR and CDR2 FQNEAQ (reference sequence). V was pared by 1 base and J by 5 bases, with 11 bases between. The CDR3 is 15 residues long. The CDR3 DNA sequence: TGTGCCAGCAGCTTAGGGGGCAGTGGAAATGAAAAACTGTTTTTT. Protein product: CASSLGGSGNEKLFF. Together with reference TRBV7-9 and TRBJ1-4, the CDR3 gives the full variable domain: DTGVSQNPRHKITKRGQNVTFRCDPISEHNRLYWYRQTLGQGPEFLTYFQNEAQLEKSRLLSDRFSAERPKGSFSTLEIQRTEQGDSAMYLCASSLGGSGNEKLFFGSGTQLSVL.

This chain uses TRBV5-5 with TRBJ1-5, with 9 bases fitting TRBD1. The length of the CDR3 is 15 residues. In germline, CDR1 is SGHKS, CDR2 YYEKEE (reference sequence). The ends lost 8 bases at V and 4 bases at J; junction bases unmatched: 10. The CDR3 spells CASAGQGRPNQPQHF. CDR3 DNA: TGTGCCAGTGCGGGACAGGGAAGGCCTAATCAGCCCCAGCATTTT.

The V gene is TRBV28, the J gene TRBJ2-4, with 9 nucleotides matching TRBD2. CDR1 is MDHEN, CDR2 SYDVKM, per germline. The CDR3 sequence is 19 residues long. V trimming: 3 bases; J trimming: 1 base; junction bases outside the gene matches: 13. The DNA for the CDR3 is TGTGCCAGCAGTTTTCGGGGCGGGAGGGCCTTAAGGGCCAAAAACATTCAGTACTTC. As protein: CASSFRGGRALRAKNIQYF.

This chain uses TRBV6-4 with TRBJ2-5, with 9 bases matching TRBD2. The CDR3 is 15 amino acids. Trimming cost V 2 bases and J 5 bases; bases outside gene matches: 6. CDR1 MRHNA and CDR2 SNTAGT come from the germline V gene. In DNA, the CDR3 is TGTGCCAGCAGTGACGGTAATCTAGCGGGGGAGACCCAGTACTTC. Translation gives CASSDGNLAGETQYF.

CDR3: CSVETSGGTTDTQYF. The CDR3 nucleotides are TGCAGCGTTGAAACTAGCGGGGGGACCACAGATACGCAGTATTTT. This sequence joins TRBV29-1 and TRBJ2-3, with 12 bases aligning to TRBD2. The V gene's germline CDR1 is SQVTM and CDR2 ANQGSEA. The V gene end was trimmed by 2 bases and the J gene end by 2 bases; junction bases not matched to a gene: 2. The CDR3 loop spans 15 amino acids.

The rearrangement uses TRBV5-4 and TRBJ2-2; 9 nucleotides align to TRBD2. The CDR3 consists of 15 residues. Trimming removed 0 bases from V and 6 bases from J; junction bases left unmatched: 3. The V gene's germline CDR1 is SGHNT and CDR2 YYREEE (reference sequence). The CDR3 DNA sequence: TGTGCCAGCAGCTTGGGCGGGAGGGCCTCCGGGGAGCTGTTTTTT. Protein: CASSLGGRASGELFF.

On this clone: Compared with germline, one end of the junction differs, possibly owing to a read error. V is TRBV7-9 and J is TRBJ2-3, with TRBD2 matching over 16 bases. CDR1 is SEHNR and CDR2 is FQNEAQ in the germline V gene (reference sequence). The CDR3 has 18 amino acids. The DNA of the CDR3 is TGTTCCAGCAGCTTGGCCGGGACTAGCGGGGGGGCGACAGATACGCAGTATTTT. Translation: CSSSLAGTSGGATDTQYF. Using reference TRBV7-9 and TRBJ2-3 for the parts outside the CDR3, the full variable domain is DTGVSQNPRHKITKRGQNVTFRCDPISEHNRLYWYRQTLGQGPEFLTYFQNEAQLEKSRLLSDRFSAERPKGSFSTLEIQRTEQGDSAMYLCSSSLAGTSGGATDTQYFGPGTRLTVL.

This clone came up a few times. The chain joins TRBV27 to TRBJ1-1; no definite D call. This CDR3 spans 12 amino acids. Trimming pared 6 bases from V and 5 bases from J, leaving 10 bases between. In germline, CDR1 is MNHEY, CDR2 SMNVEV (reference sequence). The CDR3 here is CASSHPGTEAFF. The CDR3 DNA follows: TGTGCCAGCAGCCACCCGGGGACTGAAGCTTTCTTT.

This clone was detected once. This rearrangement joins TRBV5-1 to TRBJ2-1; D perhaps matches TRBD1 (5 bases). Trimming pared 0 bases from V and 8 bases from J, leaving 9 bases between. The CDR3 runs to 13 residues. CDR1 is SGHRS and CDR2 is YFSETQ in the germline V gene. CDR3 region: CASSLEGRYEQFF. CDR3 sequence (DNA): TGCGCCAGCAGCTTGGAGGGGCGGTATGAGCAGTTCTTC.

V is TRBV19 and J is TRBJ2-1, with 8 bases aligning to TRBD1. CDR3 length equals 13 residues. V gave up 6 bases and J gave up 6 bases; unmatched junction bases: 4. Germline lookup yields CDR1 LNHDA and CDR2 SQIVND (reference sequence). Written as DNA, the CDR3 is TGTGCCAGTAGGACCGGGACAGGCAATGAGCAGTTCTTC. Protein product: CASRTGTGNEQFF.

The chain recombines TRBV7-8 with TRBJ1-5; TRBD1 agrees at 7 bases. CDR1 is SGHVS, CDR2 FQNEAQ, per germline. This CDR3 has 16 amino acids. V shed 1 base and J 5 bases; nucleotides not matched to a gene: 8. The CDR3 loop is CASSLGGTVTYQPQHF. In nucleotides, the CDR3 is TGTGCCAGCAGCTTAGGTGGGACAGTAACTTATCAGCCCCAGCATTTT.

Only a few counts were recorded for this clone. The chain recombines TRBV5-1 with TRBJ1-1; 8 nucleotides agree with TRBD1. The CDR3 loop spans 14 amino acids. Germline-derived CDR1 and CDR2 are SGHRS and YFSETQ. Trimming cost V 5 bases and J 1 base; bases outside gene matches: 4. The CDR3 DNA follows: TGCGCCAGCAGTTCCGGGACAGGGAACACTGAAGCTTTCTTT. It is translated as CASSSGTGNTEAFF. Supplemented by reference TRBV5-1 and TRBJ1-1, the full variable domain reads KAGVTQTPRYLIKTRGQQVTLSCSPISGHRSVSWYQQTPGQGLQFLFEYFSETQRNKGNFPGRFSGRQFSNSRSEMNVSTLELGDSALYLCASSSGTGNTEAFFGQGTRLTVV.

This clone turned up a few times. The chain carries TRBV29-1 and TRBJ1-2, with 8 bases fitting TRBD1. The J segment lost 4 bases and the V segment lost 5 bases, leaving 12 bases of the junction unmatched. CDR1 and CDR2 from the germline V gene are SQVTM and ANQGSEA. This CDR3 spans 15 amino acids. CDR3 nucleotides: TGCAGCGTTAGGCAGGGGGCTTCTGCTGGCTATGGCTACACCTTC. Protein sequence: CSVRQGASAGYGYTF.

The chain combines TRBV15 with TRBJ2-7; D remains unclear. The CDR3 length is 16 residues. Looked up from germline, CDR1 is LNHNV and CDR2 is YYDKDF (reference sequence). V was trimmed by 0 bases and J by 0 bases, leaving 12 bases between them. The CDR3 sequence: CATSRDLERLSYEQYF. CDR3 sequence (DNA): TGTGCCACCAGCAGAGATCTTGAGCGCCTCTCCTACGAGCAGTACTTC.

The chain couples TRBV28 to TRBJ1-1; no definite D call. Germline V gives CDR1 MDHEN, CDR2 SYDVKM. The ends were cut back, 7 bases at V and 2 bases at J, with 5 bases in the middle. CDR3 length: 11 amino acids. The CDR3 loop reads CASTLNTEAFF. The CDR3 DNA reads as TGTGCCAGCACCCTCAACACTGAAGCTTTCTTT.

The V gene is TRBV7-6, the J gene TRBJ2-1; the match to TRBD2 covers 11 bases. CDR1 and CDR2 from the germline V gene are SGHVS and FNYEAQ. This CDR3 is built from 15 residues. V trimming: 5 bases; J trimming: 8 bases; junction bases outside the gene matches: 8. The CDR3 here is CASSRRLAGIYEQFF. DNA of the CDR3: TGTGCCAGCAGCCGAAGACTAGCGGGAATTTATGAGCAGTTCTTC.

The chain carries TRBV7-8 and TRBJ2-1; 7 nucleotides match TRBD1. The germline gives CDR1 SGHVS, CDR2 FQNEAQ. The CDR3 consists of 17 residues. Trimming removed 5 bases from V and 0 bases from J; junction bases left unmatched: 10. The chain's CDR3 is CASSKSQGPRSYNEQFF. The CDR3 DNA reads TGTGCCAGCAGCAAGTCACAGGGGCCCCGCTCCTACAATGAGCAGTTCTTC.

This clone was seen a few times. The chain recombines TRBV5-6 with TRBJ2-3; the D gene is possibly TRBD2 (7 bases). The germline V gene encodes CDR1 SGHDT and CDR2 YYEEEE. V was cut by 3 bases and J by 3 bases, with 11 bases left in between. The CDR3 extends over 14 amino acids. DNA for the CDR3: TGTGCCAGCAGCTACCGGGGGGCAACAGATACGCAGTATTTT. Protein sequence: CASSYRGATDTQYF.

In its sample, this clone was seen a few times. The chain joins TRBV15 to TRBJ2-7, with 7 bases matching TRBD2. Germline CDR1 reads LNHNV; CDR2 reads YYDKDF (reference sequence). This CDR3 comprises 13 residues. The ends lost 3 bases at V and 4 bases at J; junction bases unmatched: 3. In DNA form, the CDR3 reads TGTGCCACCAGCAGCTTGGGGGGGTACGAGCAGTACTTC. This codes for CATSSLGGYEQYF.

The CDR3, as DNA: TGTGCCAGCAGCCAGGTTGAAAAACTGTTTTTT. Amino acids: CASSQVEKLFF. This chain joins TRBV7-9 and TRBJ1-4, with no clear D. Per the germline V gene, CDR1 is SEHNR and CDR2 is FQNEAQ (reference sequence). With 5 bases removed from V and 7 bases from J, the gap between germline ends came to 5 bases. This CDR3 has 11 amino acids.

DNA for the CDR3: TGTGCCAGCAGCCAGAAAAACATTCAGTACTTC. Its protein product is CASSQKNIQYF. The rearrangement uses TRBV2 and TRBJ2-4; D ambiguous. The V end lost 6 bases, the J end lost 4 bases, and 4 bases lay between the germline ends. Germline loops: CDR1 SNHLY, CDR2 FYNNEI. This CDR3 region has 11 residues.

The chain uses TRBV11-3 and TRBJ1-1; D possibly corresponds to TRBD1 (5 bases). V was pared by 1 base and J by 4 bases, with 13 bases between. This CDR3 region has 15 residues. CDR1 and CDR2 (germline): SGHNT, YENEEA. Here the CDR3 DNA reads TGTGCCAGCAGCTTAGGGGGCCCCAGTGGCACTGAAGCTTTCTTT. As protein: CASSLGGPSGTEAFF.